The 8 T cell receptor beta chains below come from one sample, sequenced in a study of regulatory T cells in long-lasting Graves disease. Stated time point: persistent/refractory GD, antithyroid drugs over 5 years with positive TRAb. There was RNA extracted from PBMCs, and the TCR library was made from it. Researchers made TCR beta libraries by using iRepertoire HTBI primers and running Arm-PCR on CDR3 regions. TCRdb reanalysed the multiplex PCR reads using MiXCR and keeps one entry per CDR3 protein. The repertoire holds about 660,000 distinct CDR3 sequences, with approximately 29% as singletons. Sequenced material: peripheral blood mononuclear cells (PBMCs), taken when the disease was refractory, from a patient treated with antithyroid drugs. The source of these receptors is a female donor with Graves disease.

This chain connects TRBV19 to TRBJ2-2; perhaps D is TRBD1 or TRBD2 (6 bases each). Germline lookup yields CDR1 LNHDA and CDR2 SQIVND (reference sequence). The CDR3 consists of 16 residues. Trimming took off 8 bases at V and 7 bases at J, with 23 bases between the two ends. CDR3 sequence reads: CASSRPGRGGVGELFF. In DNA form, the CDR3 reads TGTGCCAGTTCACGCCCAGGCAGGGGAGGTGTCGGGGAGCTGTTTTTT.

The J gene is TRBJ2-2, the V gene TRBV6-5, with a tentative D call TRBD1 (5 bases). CDR3 length equals 16 residues. V dropped 3 bases and J dropped 4 bases, with 15 bases sitting between them. The V gene's germline CDR1 is MNHEY and CDR2 SVGAGI. The chain's CDR3 is CASSYASRQITGELFF. CDR3 bases: TGTGCCAGCAGTTATGCATCTCGACAGATCACCGGGGAGCTGTTTTTT.

This clonotype was picked up many times. The rearrangement joins TRBV6-1 to TRBJ2-7, with TRBD2 identical over 9 bases. The CDR3 sequence is 17 residues long. V shed 6 bases and J 2 bases; nucleotides not matched to a gene: 14. Germline lookup yields CDR1 MNHNS and CDR2 SASEGT. The CDR3 bases are TGTGCCAGCAGCCCCCTCCCCAGAGCTAGCGGGACCTACGAGCAGTACTTC. Residues: CASSPLPRASGTYEQYF.

The chain has TRBV3-1 and TRBJ2-5; 10 bases are shared with TRBD1. Looked up from germline, CDR1 is LGHDT and CDR2 is YNNKEL (reference sequence). The CDR3 extends over 15 amino acids. Trimming removed 0 bases from V and 5 bases from J; junction bases left unmatched: 3. CDR3 sequence: CASSQEGTGEETQYF. CDR3 nucleotides: TGTGCCAGCAGCCAAGAGGGGACAGGGGAGGAGACCCAGTACTTC.

V is TRBV28 and J is TRBJ1-1; D not resolved. The V gene's germline CDR1 is MDHEN and CDR2 SYDVKM. The V end lost 8 bases, the J end lost 1 base, and 17 bases lay between the germline ends. This CDR3 spans 15 amino acids. The CDR3 spells CASCSQVGENTEAFF. CDR3 bases: TGTGCCAGCTGCTCTCAGGTCGGGGAGAACACTGAAGCTTTCTTT. The whole variable domain, remainder taken from reference TRBV28 and TRBJ1-1, is DVKVTQSSRYLVKRTGEKVFLECVQDMDHENMFWYRQDPGLGLRLIYFSYDVKMKEKGDIPEGYSVSREKKERFSLILESASTNQTSMYLCASCSQVGENTEAFFGQGTRLTVV.

This clonotype was seen a handful of times. This sequence joins TRBV5-1 and TRBJ2-7; 8 bases agree with TRBD1. V lost 4 bases and J lost 6; bases outside the gene matches: 12. CDR3 length: 15 residues. CDR1 is SGHRS and CDR2 is YFSETQ in the germline V gene. The CDR3 is CASSPRGRGLGEQYF. CDR3 coding DNA: TGCGCCAGCAGCCCTCGGGGCAGGGGGCTCGGCGAGCAGTACTTC.

There are a few counts of this clonotype. The chain couples TRBV19 to TRBJ1-5; D possibly corresponds to TRBD1 (5 bases). Germline assignment: CDR1 LNHDA and CDR2 SQIVND (reference sequence). V was cut by 3 bases and J by 6 bases, with 9 bases left in between. There are 13 residues in the CDR3. The CDR3 nucleotides read TGTGCCAGTAGTATGGTGGGGCTTCAGCCCCAGCATTTT. Translated: CASSMVGLQPQHF. The full variable domain, rest sourced from reference TRBV19 and TRBJ1-5, is DGGITQSPKYLFRKEGQNVTLSCEQNLNHDAMYWYRQDPGQGLRLIYYSQIVNDFQKGDIAEGYSVSREKKESFPLTVTSAQKNPTAFYLCASSMVGLQPQHFGDGTRLSIL.

There are many counts of this clonotype. The genes are TRBV28 and TRBJ1-1; D not certain. The ends were cut back, 8 bases at V and 0 bases at J, with 13 bases in the middle. Germline CDR1 and CDR2: MDHEN and SYDVKM. The CDR3 totals 14 residues. CDR3 nucleotides: TGTGCCAGCTATAGGGTAGGAATGAACACTGAAGCTTTCTTT. This codes for CASYRVGMNTEAFF.